The 23 T cell receptor beta chains below come from one sample, sequenced in a study of blood T cell repertoires in COVID-19. Libraries were prepared by immunoSEQ multiplex PCR; TCRdb keeps only in-frame clonotypes and omits some of them. The sample carries 60,000 or so clones, roughly 80% recorded once. Input material: peripheral blood. The origin of the receptors is a man aged 55 to 70 with acute or convalescent COVID-19.

V usage is TRBV19 and J usage is TRBJ1-2, with 10 bases aligning to TRBD1. After removal of 2 bases from V and 8 bases from J, the junction contained 11 bases not matched to a gene. The CDR3 sequence is 16 residues long. Germline V gene sequence: CDR1 LNHDA, CDR2 SQIVND (reference sequence). The DNA of the CDR3 is TGTGCCAGTAGTATAATAGAGCACGGGACAGGGGACGGCTACACCTTC. Translated: CASSIIEHGTGDGYTF.

The chain recombines TRBV5-1 with TRBJ1-1; D unclear. Trimming stripped 4 bases from V and 3 bases from J, with 13 bases between. Germline V lookup: CDR1 SGHRS, CDR2 YFSETQ. This CDR3 is 14 amino acids long. CDR3 sequence: CASSEGSGDTEAFF. The CDR3 nucleotides read TGCGCCAGCAGCGAAGGGAGCGGGGACACTGAAGCTTTCTTT.

The genes are TRBV5-5 and TRBJ2-7; D uncertain. V was shortened by 0 bases and J by 2 bases, with 6 bases between the two germline ends. Germline V gene sequence: CDR1 SGHKS, CDR2 YYEKEE (reference sequence). The CDR3 spans 13 residues. CDR3 region: CASSLALTYEQYF. The CDR3 nucleotides are TGTGCCAGCAGCTTGGCCCTAACCTACGAGCAGTACTTC.

The chain employs TRBV27 and TRBJ2-7, with D possibly matching TRBD2 (6 bases). This CDR3 has 14 residues. V lost 4 bases and J lost 4, with 14 bases in between. The germline V gene encodes CDR1 MNHEY and CDR2 SMNVEV (reference sequence). The CDR3 spells CASSWAGREYEQYF. Written as DNA, the CDR3 is TGTGCCAGCAGTTGGGCAGGGCGGGAATACGAGCAGTACTTC.

V is TRBV5-6 and J is TRBJ1-2; no clear D. Germline CDR1 SGHDT, CDR2 YYEEEE. V lost 3 bases and J lost 6, with 24 bases in between. The CDR3 extends over 17 amino acids. DNA for the CDR3: TGTGCCAGCAGCTCGCAACCCCCGCGCGGTGAGGTTGATGGCTACACCTTC. This encodes CASSSQPPRGEVDGYTF.

This chain connects TRBV7-9 to TRBJ2-1; a weak D match, TRBD2 (6 bases). Germline CDR1 SEHNR, CDR2 FQNEAQ (reference sequence). CDR3 length: 14 amino acids. The V and J ends lost 3 bases and 0 bases respectively, with 6 bases between them. The CDR3 DNA is TGTGCCAGCAGCTTGGGGGGCTCCTACAATGAGCAGTTCTTC. This gives the protein CASSLGGSYNEQFF.

This clone turned up a few times. The CDR3 DNA reads as TGTGCCTGGAGAAGGTCAGCGGGGTTCACAGATACGCAGTATTTT. It yields the protein CAWRRSAGFTDTQYF. V usage is TRBV30 and J usage is TRBJ2-3; TRBD2 matches 7 bases. The germline CDR1 and CDR2 sequences are GTSNPN and SVGIG (reference sequence). The CDR3 is made up of 15 amino acids. With V trimmed by 3 bases and J by 2 bases, 8 bases remained unmatched.

This chain uses TRBV19 with TRBJ1-2, with TRBD1 identical over 8 bases. The ends lost 7 bases at V and 6 bases at J; junction bases unmatched: 7. The CDR3 has 13 amino acids. CDR1 is LNHDA and CDR2 is SQIVND in the germline V gene (reference sequence). The DNA of the CDR3 is TGTGCCAGTACCGCGCAGGGGGCGAATGGCTACACCTTC. Residues: CASTAQGANGYTF.

J is TRBJ2-1 and V is TRBV2; 10 bases line up with TRBD2. Germline-derived CDR1 and CDR2 are SNHLY and FYNNEI. The V segment lost 5 bases and the J segment 3 bases; nucleotides outside the gene matches: 4. The CDR3 covers 15 residues. As DNA, the CDR3 is TGTGCCAGCAGTCTTCTAGCGGGGGACTACAATGAGCAGTTCTTC. This translates into CASSLLAGDYNEQFF. The full variable domain, completed using reference TRBV2 and TRBJ2-1, is EPEVTQTPSHQVTQMGQEVILRCVPISNHLYFYWYRQILGQKVEFLVSFYNNEISEKSEIFDDQFSVERPDGSNFTLKIRSTKLEDSAMYFCASSLLAGDYNEQFFGPGTRLTVL.

This clone was seen once. The gene calls are TRBV25-1 and TRBJ2-5, with 7 nucleotides matching TRBD2. The CDR3 is made up of 17 amino acids. Germline CDR1 MGHDK, CDR2 SYGVNS. V lost 7 bases to trimming and J lost 0 bases; unmatched junction nucleotides: 14. The CDR3 protein is CASTTAGGGWDQETQYF. CDR3 nucleotide sequence: TGTGCCAGCACCACCGCTGGGGGGGGATGGGACCAAGAGACCCAGTACTTC.

CDR3 DNA: TGTGCCGCCCGGGGGGACACTGAAGCTTTCTTT. Its translation: CAARGDTEAFF. The chain uses TRBV19 and TRBJ1-1; D may be TRBD1 (5 bases). V shed 11 bases and J shed 3 bases, with 10 bases lying between them. This CDR3 has 11 amino acids. CDR1 LNHDA and CDR2 SQIVND come from the germline V gene (reference sequence).

To note about this clone: The junction departs from the called germline gene at one end, perhaps through a read error. This sequence joins TRBV11-2 and TRBJ2-1; 7 nucleotides line up with TRBD1. From germline, CDR1 is SGHAT and CDR2 FQNNGV. CDR3 length equals 12 residues. CDR3 loop: CASSVDYRGQFF. The CDR3 DNA sequence: TGTGCCAGCAGCGTAGATTACAGGGGCCAGTTCTTC.

The chain employs TRBV2 and TRBJ1-3; D perhaps matches TRBD1 (6 bases). Germline assignment: CDR1 SNHLY and CDR2 FYNNEI. This CDR3 has 15 amino acids. V was trimmed by 7 bases and J by 0 bases, leaving 13 bases between them. The CDR3 protein is CASTTGKYSGNTIYF. The CDR3 coding sequence is TGTGCCAGCACAACAGGGAAGTACTCTGGAAACACCATATATTTT.

The rearrangement links TRBV7-9 to TRBJ1-2; the match to TRBD1 covers 7 bases. CDR1 and CDR2 (germline): SEHNR, FQNEAQ (reference sequence). The length of the CDR3 is 14 residues. Trimming removed 5 bases from V and 6 bases from J; junction bases left unmatched: 9. CDR3 sequence (DNA): TGTGCCAGCAGCCGTCTACAGGGGCGCGATGGCTACACCTTC. This translates into CASSRLQGRDGYTF.

The chain employs TRBV4-1 and TRBJ1-5, with a possible D match to TRBD1 (5 bases). Germline V gene data show CDR1 as MGHRA and CDR2 as YSYEKL. Trimming removed 1 base at V and 7 bases at J, with 8 bases between. The CDR3 contains 13 residues. The CDR3 here is CASSQGGGQPQHF. DNA of the CDR3: TGCGCCAGCAGCCAAGGCGGGGGGCAGCCCCAGCATTTT.

The chain joins TRBV12-3 or TRBV12-4 to TRBJ1-2; D is uncertain. V was trimmed by 2 bases and J by 8 bases, leaving 12 bases between them. The CDR3 extends over 13 amino acids. In nucleotides, the CDR3 is TGTGCCAGCAGTTTATCCCCAGGAACCGGCTACACCTTC. This encodes CASSLSPGTGYTF.

The chain employs TRBV18 and TRBJ1-4, with D tentatively TRBD1 (6 bases). V lost 3 bases to trimming and J lost 0 bases, with 11 bases between them. Germline CDR1 KGHSH, CDR2 LQKENI. The CDR3 extends over 16 amino acids. CDR3 nucleotides: TGTGCCAGCTCACCCGGACAGCTTGCAACTAATGAAAAACTGTTTTTT. Its translation: CASSPGQLATNEKLFF.

This clone showed up just a few times. The chain combines TRBV28 with TRBJ1-5; 9 positions agree with TRBD1. The CDR3 loop spans 18 amino acids. Looked up from germline, CDR1 is MDHEN and CDR2 is SYDVKM. V lost 7 bases and J lost 2; bases outside the gene matches: 15. CDR3: CASKLQGAFVFGNQPQHF. The CDR3, as DNA: TGTGCCAGCAAACTACAGGGGGCGTTCGTCTTCGGCAATCAGCCCCAGCATTTT.

The V and J genes are TRBV4-2 and TRBJ1-2, with 10 bases that match TRBD1. Germline CDR1 reads LGHNA; CDR2 reads YNFKEQ. CDR3 size: 15 residues. The V segment lost 4 bases and the J segment 5 bases; nucleotides outside the gene matches: 7. CDR3 protein: CASSPRQGAQYGYTF. The CDR3 DNA reads as TGTGCCAGCAGCCCTCGACAGGGGGCACAGTATGGCTACACCTTC.

This clone was seen a handful of times. V gene TRBV6-5 combines with J gene TRBJ1-5; weak D call: TRBD1 (5 bases). V was shortened by 7 bases and J by 4 bases, with 11 bases between the two germline ends. This CDR3 is 13 amino acids long. CDR1 is MNHEY, CDR2 SVGAGI, per germline. The CDR3 protein is CASKIRGNQPQHF. The CDR3 DNA reads TGTGCCAGCAAGATTAGGGGTAATCAGCCCCAGCATTTT.

This clone turned up a few times. The chain links TRBV11-3 to TRBJ2-1; 14 bases are a match to TRBD2. The CDR3 is 15 amino acids. The trim removed 4 bases at V and 9 bases at J, leaving 5 bases unmatched. CDR1 and CDR2 (germline): SGHNT, YENEEA. CDR3 protein: CASSSRTSGGLEQFF. The CDR3 nucleotides are TGTGCCAGCAGCTCCCGGACTAGCGGGGGGCTTGAGCAGTTCTTC.

This chain connects TRBV2 to TRBJ1-6, with D possibly matching TRBD1 (5 bases). The ends were cut back, 4 bases at V and 10 bases at J, with 14 bases in the middle. The germline V gene has CDR1 SNHLY and CDR2 FYNNEI. The CDR3 is 14 residues long. The CDR3 nucleotides are TGTGCCAGCAGTGCCGGGGGAGAGGGCTCACCCCTCCACTTT. Its protein is CASSAGGEGSPLHF.

A few counts support this clone. The J gene is TRBJ2-2, the V gene TRBV11-3, with 8 bases lining up with TRBD1. CDR3 length: 16 amino acids. Germline CDR1 reads SGHNT; CDR2 reads YENEEA. The J segment lost 3 bases and the V segment lost 4 bases, leaving 7 bases of the junction unmatched. The CDR3 loop is CASSSRTGWDTGELFF. The CDR3 coding sequence is TGTGCCAGCAGCTCGCGGACAGGGTGGGACACCGGGGAGCTGTTTTTT.